Sequencing of this TCR beta chain was carried out in a study of CD8+ T cells in alopecia areata listed by TCRdb under 2018. Turning to the overall study: Treated patients were enrolled in an open-label pilot trial of oral tofacitinib, 5 to 10 mg twice daily, for moderate-to-severe alopecia areata. High-throughput TCRbeta sequencing was used to examine T cell clonal expansion in alopecia areata in both the C3H/HeJ mouse model and human patients. Biopsies were taken from tofacitinib-treated patients at baseline and again at 4 and 24 weeks into treatment, and several of those patients also had a later scalp biopsy. RNA was obtained with the PAXgene miRNA kit for fixed scalp, the miRNeasy kit for PBMCs, and the RNeasy kit for mouse skin. Patients stayed on tofacitinib for 6 to 18 months and then had 6 months of follow-up off drug so that delayed response and recurrence could be assessed. immunoSEQ multiplex PCR using 35 Vbeta forward primers and 13 Jbeta reverse primers was used to amplify TCRbeta CDR3 regions. Human TCRbeta sequencing covered scalp tissue and sorted CD4+ and CD8+ peripheral blood T cells from patchy and totalis/universalis alopecia areata patients and healthy controls. Clonality in the scalp was compared among normal scalp (n=4), patchy alopecia areata scalp (n=8), and alopecia totalis/universalis scalp (n=8).

This specimen's time point label, per the study, means: baseline before oral tofacitinib. Lesional scalp punch biopsies and peripheral blood were obtained from alopecia areata patients. PBMCs were isolated by density centrifugation and stained for CD3, CD4 and CD8, and CD4+ and CD8+ T cells were sorted on a FACSAria. For CDR1 and CDR2, the germline V gene (reference sequence) lists GTSNPN and SVGIG. Here V drops 4 bases and J drops 0 bases, and the junction holds 6 bases not matched to any gene. From cysteine to phenylalanine, the CDR3 is 15 amino acids long. Of the read, only the CDR3 DNA is kept; its 45 bases are in frame from base 1. A remark on this clone: Its antigen is still unknown. Base qualities were left out, and no much larger clone turns up one base away.

Libraries were prepared through the immunoSEQ multiplex PCR assay. For TCR sequencing, RNA was extracted from every sample and reverse transcribed into cDNA to serve as template. SuperScript III was used for first-strand cDNA synthesis, primed with a 2:1 mix of oligo-dT and random hexamers. A synthetic immune receptor repertoire was used to measure amplification bias, and any remaining bias was corrected computationally. The authors' analysis ran thus. Raw reads were preprocessed for error removal, and CDR3 was defined according to IMGT conventions as running from the conserved cysteine to phenylalanine. Clonality was computed by normalizing Shannon entropy by log2 of the number of productive unique TCRs and subtracting the result from 1. Whether each scalp clone was CD4 or CD8 was inferred by checking scalp TCRbeta sequences against the CD4 and CD8 repertoires from sorted blood. Drawn from immuneACCESS, this table holds only the in-frame rearrangements with V and J called that TCRdb kept. Clones are partly lost; checked studies trace under half to an unresolved V gene and leave the rest unexplained. V and J calls plus clone size are reproduced from that table; the DNA served to infer D and trimming. Recorded for this sample are 250,000 or so clones; around 67% of them occurred a single time. The ten largest account for about 1.3% of the sample.

Study-wide conclusions, independent of this receptor: Compared with mice, TCR sequences shared between patients were less clear, possibly partly because of HLA diversity across the patient population. Compared with normal scalp, lesional scalp had higher clonality and more expanded CD8+ clones, particularly in alopecia totalis/universalis, a pattern that suggests antigenic drive. Resident alphabeta T cells in normal human skin are also sequenced, complicating scalp TCR repertoire analysis, unlike mouse skin dominated by gammadelta T cells.

Sequencing used CD4+ T cells sorted from blood, obtained at week 0. The chain joins TRBV30 to TRBJ1-3, with TRBD1 matching 7 junction bases. The clonotype was recovered from a human donor with alopecia areata. The CDR3 loop reads CAWTLTGISGNTIYF. The sequenced DNA is TGTGCCTGGACCCTGACAGGGATCTCTGGAAACACCATATATTTT.